Listed below are T cell receptor beta chains from one sample, sequenced in a study of blood T cells in healthy people across ages. TCRdb reprocessed the 5' RACE reads via MiXCR and lists one record per CDR3 protein. The sample lists some 760,000 distinct CDR3 sequences; around 25% were seen once. The sample also formed part of further work on T cells of mothers and their children.

Sequencing was carried out using blood. These receptors were collected from a boy aged 5-17 years in good health. Both conserved end residues are part of each CDR3. A D gene is named only where the DNA matches it firmly. The size field is filled for only some rows; it gives once, few, many or a size class.

d_call | clone_size | j_call | v_call | cdr3_nt | cdr3_aa
TRBD2 | NA | TRBJ2-2 | TRBV4-3 | TGCGCCAGCAGCCAAGGATGGAAGCGGGGGGGCCACGGGGAGCTGTTTTTT | CASSQGWKRGGHGELFF
NA | few | TRBJ2-7 | TRBV28 | TGTGCCAGCAGTCTGACCCGAAGCGAGGGGTCCTACGAGCAGTACTTC | CASSLTRSEGSYEQYF
TRBD2 | NA | TRBJ2-3 | TRBV7-2 | TGTGCCAGCAGCTTACGGGGGGTGACGGCAGATACGCAGTATTTT | CASSLRGVTADTQYF
NA | NA | TRBJ2-1 | TRBV15 | TGTGCCACCAGCACCGGTGTAGCATGGCATTACAATGAGCAGTTCTTC | CATSTGVAWHYNEQFF
NA | few | TRBJ1-1 | TRBV3-1 | TGTGCCAGCAGCCAAGAGAGCCTCAACACTGAAGCTTTCTTT | CASSQESLNTEAFF
NA | NA | TRBJ2-4 | TRBV7-9 | TGTGCCAGCAGCCGTCAAAGGGAAAACATTCAGTACTTC | CASSRQRENIQYF
NA | few | TRBJ2-3 | TRBV7-6 | TGTGCCAGCAGCTTAGCGGCGGGAAACGAGGATACGCAGTATTTT | CASSLAAGNEDTQYF
NA | NA | TRBJ2-7 | TRBV10-3 | TGTGCCATCAGTGACGAGAGCTCCTACGAGCAGTACTTC | CAISDESSYEQYF
NA | few | TRBJ2-2 | TRBV4-1 | TGCGCCAGCAGCCAACTAGGCCCGCGGGAGCTGTTTTTT | CASSQLGPRELFF
NA | few | TRBJ2-5 | TRBV28 | TGTGCCAGCAGTAAGCCCATCGAAGAGACCCAGTACTTC | CASSKPIEETQYF
NA | many | TRBJ2-7 | TRBV7-8 | TGTGCCAGCAGCTTATCAGGCAAATCCTACGAGCAGTACTTC | CASSLSGKSYEQYF
TRBD2 | NA | TRBJ2-1 | TRBV28 | TGTGCCAGCAGCCCGGGGACTAGCTGGGGGCAGTTCTTC | CASSPGTSWGQFF
NA | NA | TRBJ2-5 | TRBV7-9 | TGTGCCAGCAGCCCAATAAGCTCGGCAGAGACCCAGTACTTC | CASSPISSAETQYF
TRBD2 | NA | TRBJ2-1 | TRBV7-9 | TGTGCCAGCAGCATGCAGGGACTAGCGGGGCCCAGCTCCTACAATGAGCAGTTCTTC | CASSMQGLAGPSSYNEQFF
NA | NA | TRBJ2-5 | TRBV11-2 | TGTGCCAGCAGCTCACCAGGGACGCGGGGAATTGGGACCCAGTACTTC | CASSSPGTRGIGTQYF
NA | NA | TRBJ2-6 | TRBV7-9 | TGTGCCAGCAGCAAGGGACACCCCTCTGGGGCCAACGTCCTGACTTTC | CASSKGHPSGANVLTF
NA | few | TRBJ2-3 | TRBV3-1 | TGTGCCAGCAGCCAAGATGGGCAGGGCACAGATACGCAGTATTTT | CASSQDGQGTDTQYF
NA | few | TRBJ2-6 | TRBV7-6 | TGTGCCAGCAGCTTAGCAGGGTCATACTCTGGGGCCAACGTCCTGACTTTC | CASSLAGSYSGANVLTF
NA | NA | TRBJ1-2 | TRBV24-1 | TGTGCCACCAGTGATCGGGCCGACAGCTATGGCTACACCTTC | CATSDRADSYGYTF
NA | few | TRBJ1-2 | TRBV12-5 | TGTGCTAGTGGTTTGGTACAGGTGCCGGGTAACTATGGCTACACCTTC | CASGLVQVPGNYGYTF
TRBD1 | few | TRBJ1-2 | TRBV6-5 | TGTGCCAGCAGTTTAACAGGGGGCGGGCACTATGGCTACACCTTC | CASSLTGGGHYGYTF
NA | few | TRBJ1-1 | TRBV12-3/TRBV12-4 | TGTGCCAGCAGTCATGACAGAAGCTACACTGAAGCTTTCTTT | CASSHDRSYTEAFF
NA | NA | TRBJ1-1 | TRBV7-9 | TGTGCCAGCAGCCCCTTGGGAGGATATACTGAAGCTTTCTTT | CASSPLGGYTEAFF
NA | NA | TRBJ1-2 | TRBV6-1 | TGTGCCAGCAGCCCCAGGGCGGGAGAAAGGGTGAATCGTGACTATGGCTACACCTTC | CASSPRAGERVNRDYGYTF
NA | NA | TRBJ1-4 | TRBV3-1 | TGTGCCAGCAGCCACAACGTCCGGGTAGGGGAAAAACTGTTTTTT | CASSHNVRVGEKLFF
NA | few | TRBJ1-4 | TRBV18 | TGTGCCAGCTCACGGATGAGAGACGAAAAACTGTTTTTT | CASSRMRDEKLFF
NA | NA | TRBJ1-1 | TRBV27 | TGTGCCAGCAGTCCAAGACCGAATGAAGCTTTCTTT | CASSPRPNEAFF
NA | NA | TRBJ2-7 | TRBV9 | TGTGCCAGCAGCCCCCGGGGCAGGGGAGTGCAGTACTTC | CASSPRGRGVQYF
TRBD1 | NA | TRBJ1-4 | TRBV29-1 | TGCAGCGCCCTAGACAGGGAAGGCGCTAATGAAAAACTGTTTTTT | CSALDREGANEKLFF
NA | many | TRBJ2-4 | TRBV5-1 | TGCGCCAGCAGCTTGGAACAGGGTAAAAACATTCAGTACTTC | CASSLEQGKNIQYF
NA | NA | TRBJ2-5 | TRBV10-3 | TGTGCCGTCAGTGACTCTGAGACCCAGTACTTC | CAVSDSETQYF
TRBD2 | few | TRBJ2-3 | TRBV20-1 | TGCAGTGCTAGAGATCGTCTAGCGGGGGCCAGCACAGATACGCAGTATTTT | CSARDRLAGASTDTQYF
TRBD1 | NA | TRBJ1-2 | TRBV28 | TGTGCCAGCACCCAGACAGGGGGTACTGGCTACACCTTC | CASTQTGGTGYTF
NA | few | TRBJ2-7 | TRBV4-1 | TGCGCCAGCAGCCAAGAAGTTCAGGGGTCCTACGAGCAGTACTTC | CASSQEVQGSYEQYF
TRBD1 | NA | TRBJ2-7 | TRBV6-2/TRBV6-3 | TGTGCCAGCAGTACCAGGGACAGGGTCCCCTACGAGCAGTACTTC | CASSTRDRVPYEQYF
NA | few | TRBJ1-1 | TRBV10-3 | TGTGCCACCAGGGCAGGGGACACTGAAGCTTTCTTT | CATRAGDTEAFF
TRBD2 | NA | TRBJ2-3 | TRBV6-5 | TGTGCCACGAGTTCCGGGACTAGCGTCACAGATACGCAGTATTTT | CATSSGTSVTDTQYF
NA | few | TRBJ2-3 | TRBV5-1 | TGCGCCAGCAGCTTGGCCCCTCTAGCGTTAGATACGCAGTATTTT | CASSLAPLALDTQYF